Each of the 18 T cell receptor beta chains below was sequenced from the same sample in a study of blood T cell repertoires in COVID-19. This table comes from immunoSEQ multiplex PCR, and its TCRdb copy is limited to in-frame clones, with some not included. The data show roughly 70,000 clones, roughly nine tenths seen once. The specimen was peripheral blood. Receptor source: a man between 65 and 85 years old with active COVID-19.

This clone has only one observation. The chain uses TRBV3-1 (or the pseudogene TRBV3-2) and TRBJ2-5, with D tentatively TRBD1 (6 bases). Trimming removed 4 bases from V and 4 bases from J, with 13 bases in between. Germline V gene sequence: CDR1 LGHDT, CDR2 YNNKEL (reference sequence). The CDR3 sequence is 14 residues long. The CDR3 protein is CASSPDRGGETQYF. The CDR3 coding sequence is TGTGCCAGCAGCCCGGACAGAGGGGGAGAGACCCAGTACTTC.

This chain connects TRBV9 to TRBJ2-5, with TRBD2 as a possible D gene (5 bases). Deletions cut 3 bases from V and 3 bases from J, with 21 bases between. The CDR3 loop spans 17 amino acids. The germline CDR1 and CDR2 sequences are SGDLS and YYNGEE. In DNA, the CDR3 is TGTGCCAGCAGCGCCCAACCCGGACTGGGAACCGAAGAGACCCAGTACTTC. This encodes CASSAQPGLGTEETQYF. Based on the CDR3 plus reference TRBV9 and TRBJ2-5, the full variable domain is DSGVTQTPKHLITATGQRVTLRCSPRSGDLSVYWYQQSLDQGLQFLIQYYNGEERAKGNILERFSAQQFPDLHSELNLSSLELGDSALYFCASSAQPGLGTEETQYFGPGTRLLVL.

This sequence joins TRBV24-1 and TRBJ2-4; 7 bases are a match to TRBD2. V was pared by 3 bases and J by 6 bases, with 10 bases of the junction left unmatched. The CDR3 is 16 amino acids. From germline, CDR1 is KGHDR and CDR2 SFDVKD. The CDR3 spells CATSDGGSGAGNIQYF. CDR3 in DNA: TGTGCCACCAGTGATGGCGGGAGCGGTGCCGGAAACATTCAGTACTTC.

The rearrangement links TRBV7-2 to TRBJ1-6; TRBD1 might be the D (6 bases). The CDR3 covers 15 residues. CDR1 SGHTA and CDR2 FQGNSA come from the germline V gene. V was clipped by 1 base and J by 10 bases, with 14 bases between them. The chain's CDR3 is CASSLVGRGGSPLHF. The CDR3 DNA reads TGTGCCAGCAGCTTAGTCGGCAGGGGTGGGTCACCCCTCCACTTT. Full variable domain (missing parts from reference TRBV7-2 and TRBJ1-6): GAGVSQSPSNKVTEKGKDVELRCDPISGHTALYWYRQSLGQGLEFLIYFQGNSAPDKSGLPSDRFSAERTGGSVSTLTIQRTQQEDSAVYLCASSLVGRGGSPLHFGNGTRLTVT.

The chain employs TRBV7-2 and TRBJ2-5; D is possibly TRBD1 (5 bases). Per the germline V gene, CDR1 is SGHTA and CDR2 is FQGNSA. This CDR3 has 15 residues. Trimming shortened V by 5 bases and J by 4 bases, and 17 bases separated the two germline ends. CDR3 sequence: CASSPWGRSLETQYF. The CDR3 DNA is TGTGCCAGCAGCCCGTGGGGCAGGTCCCTAGAGACCCAGTACTTC.

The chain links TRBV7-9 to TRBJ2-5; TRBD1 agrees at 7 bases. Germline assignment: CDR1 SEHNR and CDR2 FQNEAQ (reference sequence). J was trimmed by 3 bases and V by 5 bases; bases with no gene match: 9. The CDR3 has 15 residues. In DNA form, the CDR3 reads TGTGCCAGCAGCACCACAGGGGCGGTTGAAGAGACCCAGTACTTC. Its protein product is CASSTTGAVEETQYF.

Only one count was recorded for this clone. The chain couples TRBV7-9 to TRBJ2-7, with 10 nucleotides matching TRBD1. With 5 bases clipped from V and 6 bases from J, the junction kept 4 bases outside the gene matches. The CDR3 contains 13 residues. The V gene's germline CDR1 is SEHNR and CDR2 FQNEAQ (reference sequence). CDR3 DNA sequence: TGTGCCAGCAGCACGCGGACAGGGGGCGAGCAGTACTTC. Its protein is CASSTRTGGEQYF.

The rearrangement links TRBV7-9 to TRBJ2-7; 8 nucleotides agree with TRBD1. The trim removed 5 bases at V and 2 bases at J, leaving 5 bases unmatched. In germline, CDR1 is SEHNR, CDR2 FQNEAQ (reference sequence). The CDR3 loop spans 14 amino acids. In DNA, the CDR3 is TGTGCCAGCAGCGACACAGGGGGACCCTACGAGCAGTACTTC. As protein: CASSDTGGPYEQYF.

For the CDR3, the DNA is TGTGCCTGGAGTGAAGGGGGACTAGCGGGAACGAACCACGCGGAGACCCAGTACTTC. Amino acid sequence: CAWSEGGLAGTNHAETQYF. The chain has TRBV30 and TRBJ2-5; 13 bases are shared with TRBD2. After removal of 1 base from V and 5 bases from J, the junction contained 16 bases not matched to a gene. From germline, CDR1 is GTSNPN and CDR2 SVGIG (reference sequence). The CDR3 spans 19 residues. Using reference TRBV30 and TRBJ2-5 for the parts outside the CDR3, the full variable domain is SQTIHQWPATLVQPVGSPLSLECTVEGTSNPNLYWYRQAAGRGLQLLFYSVGIGQISSEVPQNLSASRPQDRQFILSSKKLLLSDSGFYLCAWSEGGLAGTNHAETQYFGPGTRLLVL.

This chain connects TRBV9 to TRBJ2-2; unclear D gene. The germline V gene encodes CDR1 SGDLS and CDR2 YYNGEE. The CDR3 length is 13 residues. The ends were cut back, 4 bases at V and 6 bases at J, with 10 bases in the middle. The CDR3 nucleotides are TGTGCCAGCAGCCGAGATCGGGCCGGGGAGCTGTTTTTT. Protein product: CASSRDRAGELFF.

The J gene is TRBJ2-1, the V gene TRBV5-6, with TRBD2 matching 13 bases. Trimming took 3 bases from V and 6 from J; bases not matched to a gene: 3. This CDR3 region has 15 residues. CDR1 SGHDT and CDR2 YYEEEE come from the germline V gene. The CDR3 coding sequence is TGTGCCAGCAGCTACGGACTAGCGGGAGTCAATGAGCAGTTCTTC. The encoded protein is CASSYGLAGVNEQFF.

CDR3 region: CASSLLASGRREQFF. CDR3 DNA: TGTGCCAGCAGTTTATTGGCTAGCGGGAGGCGCGAGCAGTTCTTC. The chain joins TRBV27 to TRBJ2-1; TRBD2 agrees at 11 bases. The CDR3 covers 15 residues. Germline trimming cut 1 base from V and 10 bases from J; bases unmatched to any gene: 6. Germline loops: CDR1 MNHEY, CDR2 SMNVEV (reference sequence).

The CDR3, as DNA: TGTGCCAGTAGTATGAGGGACAGGGCATACGAGCAGTACTTC. Protein product: CASSMRDRAYEQYF. The gene calls are TRBV19 and TRBJ2-7; 9 bases match TRBD1. Trimming cost V 3 bases and J 4 bases; bases outside gene matches: 4. Per the germline V gene, CDR1 is LNHDA and CDR2 is SQIVND (reference sequence). CDR3 length: 14 residues.

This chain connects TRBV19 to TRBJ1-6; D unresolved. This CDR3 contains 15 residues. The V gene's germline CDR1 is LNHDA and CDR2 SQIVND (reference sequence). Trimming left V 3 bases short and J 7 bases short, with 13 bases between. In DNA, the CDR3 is TGTGCCAGTAGTATTAGCGGCCGGAACAATTCACCCCTCCACTTT. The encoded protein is CASSISGRNNSPLHF.

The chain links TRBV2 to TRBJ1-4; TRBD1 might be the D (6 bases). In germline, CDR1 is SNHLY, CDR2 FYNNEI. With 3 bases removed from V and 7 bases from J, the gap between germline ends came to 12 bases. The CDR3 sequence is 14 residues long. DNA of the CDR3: TGTGCCAGCAGTGAGGGCGCAGGGGTTGAAAAACTGTTTTTT. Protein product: CASSEGAGVEKLFF.

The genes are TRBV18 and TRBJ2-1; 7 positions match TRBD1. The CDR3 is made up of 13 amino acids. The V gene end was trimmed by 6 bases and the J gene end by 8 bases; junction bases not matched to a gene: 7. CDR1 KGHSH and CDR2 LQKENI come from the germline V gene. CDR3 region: CASSRQGIDEQFF. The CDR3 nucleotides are TGTGCCAGCTCCCGACAGGGTATCGATGAGCAGTTCTTC. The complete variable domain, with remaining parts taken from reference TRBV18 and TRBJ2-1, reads NAGVMQNPRHLVRRRGQEARLRCSPMKGHSHVYWYRQLPEEGLKFMVYLQKENIIDESGMPKERFSAEFPKEGPSILRIQQVVRGDSAAYFCASSRQGIDEQFFGPGTRLTVL.

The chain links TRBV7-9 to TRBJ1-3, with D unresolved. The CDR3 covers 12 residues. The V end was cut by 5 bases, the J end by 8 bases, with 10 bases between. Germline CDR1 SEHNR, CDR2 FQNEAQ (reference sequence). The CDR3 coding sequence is TGTGCCAGCAGCCCGGTTGCGGACACCATATATTTT. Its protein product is CASSPVADTIYF.

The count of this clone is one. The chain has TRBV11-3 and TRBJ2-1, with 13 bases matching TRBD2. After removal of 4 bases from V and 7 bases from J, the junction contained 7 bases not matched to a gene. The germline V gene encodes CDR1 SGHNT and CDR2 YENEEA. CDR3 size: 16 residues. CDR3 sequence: CASSSRGLAGANEQFF. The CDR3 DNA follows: TGTGCCAGCAGCTCCCGAGGACTAGCGGGAGCTAATGAGCAGTTCTTC.